This record concerns one TCR beta chain sequence. The antigen is not known. Germline-derived CDR1 and CDR2 are SGHRS and YFSETQ. The CDR3 contains 17 residues. The V gene lost 0 bases and the J gene lost 6 bases, with 19 bases spanning the gap. The assay ran at deep level. Produced via immunoSEQ multiplex PCR; TCRdb's table is partial and in-frame only. The data contain fewer than 400,000 clones, roughly 70% of them singletons. This entry comes from a study of shared clonotypes between healthy human individuals. General observations from the study: The sharing of 4.5% to 5% of naive CD4 clonotypes was seen across a handful of donors.

Sequencing used memory CD4+ T cells sorted from blood. Subset denoted: CD45RA-negative fraction. This rearrangement joins TRBV5-1 to TRBJ2-1; D tentatively reads TRBD1 or TRBD2 (5 bases each). This receptor was identified in a man younger than 45 in good health. CDR3: CASSLAYRPGTGNEQFF. DNA for the CDR3: TGCGCCAGCAGCTTGGCATACCGACCAGGGACCGGCAATGAGCAGTTCTTC.